The 26 T cell receptor beta chains reported below all come from one sample, sequenced in a study of blood T cell repertoires in COVID-19. Assay used: immunoSEQ multiplex PCR; TCRdb lists only in-frame clones, some missing. This sample carries a few hundred thousand clones, around 87% of them seen once, and the ten largest clones take less than 9.5%. Sequencing input: peripheral blood. The receptor source for this set is a woman aged 45 to 65 who had recovered from COVID-19.

This chain links TRBV7-2 with TRBJ2-1; tentative D call: TRBD2 (5 bases). Trimming pared 0 bases from V and 8 bases from J, leaving 11 bases between. CDR1 and CDR2 from the germline V gene are SGHTA and FQGNSA. There are 14 residues in the CDR3. The CDR3 here is CASSLALLGDEQFF. The CDR3 coding sequence is TGTGCCAGCAGCTTAGCGTTATTGGGAGATGAGCAGTTCTTC.

The chain couples TRBV19 to TRBJ1-6, with D tentatively TRBD1 (5 bases). The V and J ends lost 5 bases and 5 bases respectively, with 13 bases between them. The CDR3 covers 15 residues. The germline V gene encodes CDR1 LNHDA and CDR2 SQIVND (reference sequence). CDR3 protein: CASSPSGAHNSPLHF. The CDR3 DNA follows: TGTGCCAGTAGTCCCAGTGGGGCCCATAATTCACCCCTCCACTTT.

The chain is built from TRBV6-1 and TRBJ2-7, with TRBD2 identical over 12 bases. CDR3 length: 17 amino acids. CDR1 is MNHNS and CDR2 is SASEGT in the germline V gene. J lost 3 bases, V lost 3 bases, and 9 bases had no gene match. CDR3 residues: CASSDLLAGGHYYEQYF. The CDR3 DNA reads as TGTGCCAGCAGTGACTTGCTAGCGGGAGGGCATTACTACGAGCAGTACTTC.

The genes are TRBV29-1 and TRBJ2-2; possible D gene TRBD1, 6 bases. From germline, CDR1 is SQVTM and CDR2 ANQGSEA. This CDR3 is 14 amino acids long. V dropped 6 bases and J dropped 1 base, with 12 bases sitting between them. The CDR3 is CSVKGDLNTGELFF. CDR3 bases: TGCAGCGTCAAGGGGGACCTGAACACCGGGGAGCTGTTTTTT.

This chain connects TRBV28 to TRBJ2-7, with a tentative D call TRBD1 (5 bases). Per the germline V gene, CDR1 is MDHEN and CDR2 is SYDVKM. V lost 3 bases to trimming and J lost 3 bases, with 9 bases between them. There are 13 residues in the CDR3. This CDR3 is CASSLDMNYEQYF. CDR3 coding DNA: TGTGCCAGCAGTTTGGACATGAACTACGAGCAGTACTTC. Variable domain in full (rest from reference TRBV28 and TRBJ2-7): DVKVTQSSRYLVKRTGEKVFLECVQDMDHENMFWYRQDPGLGLRLIYFSYDVKMKEKGDIPEGYSVSREKKERFSLILESASTNQTSMYLCASSLDMNYEQYFGPGTRLTVT.

This chain links TRBV28 with TRBJ2-1; 11 bases agree with TRBD2. The CDR3 has 21 amino acids. The ends lost 8 bases at V and 9 bases at J; junction bases unmatched: 30. In germline, CDR1 is MDHEN, CDR2 SYDVKM. As DNA, the CDR3 is TGTGCCAGCGCCCTGGCAGGGGGCGGGGTAAATAGCGGGAGGGCGAGGTCTGAGCAGTTCTTC. Translated: CASALAGGGVNSGRARSEQFF.

As for this clone: Other nucleotide sequences from this sample produce the same CDR3. This sequence joins TRBV30 and TRBJ2-7; TRBD2 agrees at 10 bases. Germline V gene lookup returns CDR1 GTSNPN and CDR2 SVGIG (reference sequence). V was clipped by 1 base and J by 0 bases; unmatched bases: 0. The CDR3 is 14 residues long. Here the CDR3 reads CAWSGTSGSYEQYF. The CDR3 bases are TGTGCCTGGAGTGGGACTAGCGGCTCCTACGAGCAGTACTTC.

The chain couples TRBV19 to TRBJ1-1, with 7 nucleotides matching TRBD1. This CDR3 spans 14 amino acids. CDR1 and CDR2 (germline): LNHDA, SQIVND (reference sequence). V dropped 5 bases and J dropped 1; count of bases not matched to a gene: 4. In nucleotides, the CDR3 is TGTGCCAGTAGTGTGGGACAGACGAACACTGAAGCTTTCTTT. It is translated as CASSVGQTNTEAFF.

This clone was found once. CDR3 DNA: TGTGCCAGCAGCTTGGATACAGGGTTGATAGATACGCAGTATTTT. It codes for CASSLDTGLIDTQYF. The chain has TRBV7-9 and TRBJ2-3, with a possible D match to TRBD1 (6 bases). Germline CDR1 reads SEHNR; CDR2 reads FQNEAQ (reference sequence). Trimming took off 3 bases at V and 5 bases at J, with 15 bases between the two ends. This CDR3 has 15 residues.

The chain couples TRBV7-2 to TRBJ2-5; D perhaps matches TRBD1 (6 bases). The CDR3 spans 15 residues. The ends were cut back, 2 bases at V and 5 bases at J, with 15 bases in the middle. Germline values: CDR1 SGHTA, CDR2 FQGNSA. In nucleotides, the CDR3 is TGTGCCAGCAGCTTACTTGGGGGCCTTGGGGAGACCCAGTACTTC. It translates to CASSLLGGLGETQYF. Full variable domain (missing parts from reference TRBV7-2 and TRBJ2-5): GAGVSQSPSNKVTEKGKDVELRCDPISGHTALYWYRQSLGQGLEFLIYFQGNSAPDKSGLPSDRFSAERTGGSVSTLTIQRTQQEDSAVYLCASSLLGGLGETQYFGPGTRLLVL.

The chain employs TRBV11-2 and TRBJ2-1, with TRBD2 matching 9 bases. The CDR3 is made up of 15 amino acids. J lost 5 bases, V lost 7 bases, and 9 bases had no gene match. Germline V CDR1 and CDR2: SGHAT, FQNNGV. This CDR3 is CASNPIAGVDNEQFF. The CDR3, as DNA: TGTGCCAGCAACCCTATAGCGGGAGTGGACAATGAGCAGTTCTTC.

This chain uses TRBV7-2 with TRBJ2-7, with D perhaps matching TRBD1 (7 bases). V was shortened by 1 base and J by 6 bases, with 19 bases between the two germline ends. The CDR3 consists of 16 residues. Germline CDR1 SGHTA, CDR2 FQGNSA. For the CDR3, the DNA is TGTGCCAGCAGCTTAGAACCTACCGTCCAGGGGGGCGAGCAGTACTTC. Translation gives CASSLEPTVQGGEQYF. Full variable domain (remainder filled in from reference TRBV7-2 and TRBJ2-7): GAGVSQSPSNKVTEKGKDVELRCDPISGHTALYWYRQSLGQGLEFLIYFQGNSAPDKSGLPSDRFSAERTGGSVSTLTIQRTQQEDSAVYLCASSLEPTVQGGEQYFGPGTRLTVT.

V gene TRBV19 combines with J gene TRBJ1-1; 10 bases agree with TRBD1. After removal of 3 bases from V and 7 bases from J, the junction contained 8 bases not matched to a gene. The CDR3 sequence is 15 residues long. Germline CDR1 and CDR2: LNHDA and SQIVND (reference sequence). In DNA form, the CDR3 reads TGTGCCAGTAGTATCCGTCGACAGGGGGCGAATGAAGCTTTCTTT. Translating gives CASSIRRQGANEAFF. The entire variable domain, with the rest obtained from reference TRBV19 and TRBJ1-1, is as follows: DGGITQSPKYLFRKEGQNVTLSCEQNLNHDAMYWYRQDPGQGLRLIYYSQIVNDFQKGDIAEGYSVSREKKESFPLTVTSAQKNPTAFYLCASSIRRQGANEAFFGQGTRLTVV.

The rearrangement links TRBV9 to TRBJ2-5; 10 bases match TRBD2. V gave up 0 bases and J gave up 0 bases; unmatched junction bases: 5. The CDR3 sequence is 17 residues long. Looked up from germline, CDR1 is SGDLS and CDR2 is YYNGEE. Here the CDR3 reads CASSVAPLAGNQETQYF. The DNA for the CDR3 is TGTGCCAGCAGCGTAGCCCCACTAGCGGGAAACCAAGAGACCCAGTACTTC.

The V and J genes are TRBV5-1 and TRBJ1-3; TRBD1 matches at 11 bases. Germline loops: CDR1 SGHRS, CDR2 YFSETQ. J gave up 4 bases and V 4 bases, and 10 bases lay outside the gene matches. The CDR3 extends over 17 amino acids. CDR3 nucleotides: TGCGCCAGCAGCCCACGAGGACAGGGGGCTTGGGGAAACACCATATATTTT. It encodes CASSPRGQGAWGNTIYF.

This clone has just one count. The V call is TRBV11-1, the J call TRBJ1-3; no reliable D call. This CDR3 is built from 15 residues. V was clipped by 5 bases and J by 1 base, with 12 bases between them. CDR1 and CDR2 (germline): SGHAT, FQDESV (reference sequence). Here the CDR3 DNA reads TGTGCCAGCAGCGACCAAGCGGGATCTGGAAACACCATATATTTT. The encoded protein is CASSDQAGSGNTIYF.

The chain has TRBV11-2 and TRBJ2-7, with 7 bases fitting TRBD1. Germline V gene lookup returns CDR1 SGHAT and CDR2 FQNNGV. V dropped 6 bases and J dropped 1; count of bases not matched to a gene: 9. This CDR3 has 15 amino acids. The CDR3 loop is CASRNPGQKSYEQYF. Here the CDR3 DNA reads TGTGCCAGCAGAAATCCGGGACAGAAGTCCTACGAGCAGTACTTC. Full variable domain (missing parts from reference TRBV11-2 and TRBJ2-7): EAGVAQSPRYKIIEKRQSVAFWCNPISGHATLYWYQQILGQGPKLLIQFQNNGVVDDSQLPKDRFSAERLKGVDSTLKIQPAKLEDSAVYLCASRNPGQKSYEQYFGPGTRLTVT.

The rearrangement joins TRBV2 to TRBJ2-7; TRBD1 matches at 10 bases. The germline CDR1 and CDR2 sequences are SNHLY and FYNNEI. V was pared by 6 bases and J by 3 bases, with 8 bases of the junction left unmatched. The CDR3 sequence is 15 residues long. CDR3 sequence: CASSQGQGGIYEQYF. CDR3 nucleotide sequence: TGTGCCAGCAGCCAAGGACAGGGGGGTATCTACGAGCAGTACTTC.

The chain recombines TRBV19 with TRBJ2-1; the D gene is possibly TRBD2 (5 bases). Deletions cut 2 bases from V and 0 bases from J, with 11 bases between. There are 16 residues in the CDR3. CDR1 and CDR2 (germline): LNHDA, SQIVND (reference sequence). The CDR3 is CASSIIEGSSYNEQFF. Here the CDR3 DNA reads TGTGCCAGTAGTATAATAGAGGGTAGCTCCTACAATGAGCAGTTCTTC.

The chain couples TRBV4-3 to TRBJ1-6; D not resolved. Germline-derived CDR1 and CDR2 are LGHNA and YSLEER. Trimming pared 0 bases from V and 8 bases from J, leaving 11 bases between. The CDR3 loop spans 15 amino acids. Here the CDR3 reads CASSQEGRLDSPLHF. The CDR3 bases are TGCGCCAGCAGCCAAGAAGGGAGGTTGGATTCACCCCTCCACTTT.

The chain employs TRBV7-2 and TRBJ1-5; no clear D gene. V shed 5 bases and J shed 6 bases, with 8 bases lying between them. This CDR3 contains 12 residues. CDR1 SGHTA and CDR2 FQGNSA come from the germline V gene. In DNA form, the CDR3 reads TGTGCCAGCAGCAGGGCGGGTCAGCCCCAGCATTTT. This codes for CASSRAGQPQHF.

This clone was detected only once. This sequence joins TRBV3-1 (or the pseudogene TRBV3-2) and TRBJ2-5, with 12 positions matching TRBD2. CDR1 and CDR2 from the germline V gene are LGHDT and YNNKEL (reference sequence). The CDR3 spans 16 residues. Trimming took 0 bases from V and 3 from J; bases not matched to a gene: 2. CDR3 sequence reads: CASSQELAGGKETQYF. The CDR3 bases are TGTGCCAGCAGCCAAGAACTAGCGGGGGGTAAAGAGACCCAGTACTTC.

The CDR3 region has the DNA TGTGCCAGTAGTAAACAGTCGGATGAAAAACTGTTTTTT. This encodes CASSKQSDEKLFF. The J gene is TRBJ1-4, the V gene TRBV19; D ambiguous. This CDR3 spans 13 amino acids. The germline gives CDR1 LNHDA, CDR2 SQIVND (reference sequence). Trimming shortened V by 4 bases and J by 6 bases, and 9 bases separated the two germline ends.

The chain has TRBV5-1 and TRBJ1-2; perhaps TRBD1 as D (6 bases). Germline CDR1 reads SGHRS; CDR2 reads YFSETQ. The ends were cut back, 5 bases at V and 2 bases at J, with 10 bases in the middle. CDR3 size: 13 residues. The chain's CDR3 is CASRPDRNYGYTF. The CDR3 nucleotides read TGCGCCAGCAGGCCCGACAGGAACTATGGCTACACCTTC.

V is TRBV3-1 (or the pseudogene TRBV3-2) and J is TRBJ2-5; maybe TRBD1 (5 bases). Germline assignment: CDR1 LGHDT and CDR2 YNNKEL (reference sequence). Trimming left V 3 bases short and J 4 bases short, with 18 bases between. The CDR3 sequence is 16 residues long. CDR3 sequence reads: CASSHWTVARGETQYF. CDR3 DNA sequence: TGTGCCAGCAGCCACTGGACGGTGGCAAGGGGAGAGACCCAGTACTTC.

This chain joins TRBV3-1 (or the pseudogene TRBV3-2) and TRBJ2-3; 10 nucleotides agree with TRBD2. The CDR3 is made up of 14 amino acids. J gave up 6 bases and V 7 bases, and 7 bases lay outside the gene matches. CDR1 is LGHDT and CDR2 is YNNKEL in the germline V gene (reference sequence). CDR3 DNA: TGTGCCAGCAAACGGAGCGGGGGGGACGATACGCAGTATTTT. Protein product: CASKRSGGDDTQYF.